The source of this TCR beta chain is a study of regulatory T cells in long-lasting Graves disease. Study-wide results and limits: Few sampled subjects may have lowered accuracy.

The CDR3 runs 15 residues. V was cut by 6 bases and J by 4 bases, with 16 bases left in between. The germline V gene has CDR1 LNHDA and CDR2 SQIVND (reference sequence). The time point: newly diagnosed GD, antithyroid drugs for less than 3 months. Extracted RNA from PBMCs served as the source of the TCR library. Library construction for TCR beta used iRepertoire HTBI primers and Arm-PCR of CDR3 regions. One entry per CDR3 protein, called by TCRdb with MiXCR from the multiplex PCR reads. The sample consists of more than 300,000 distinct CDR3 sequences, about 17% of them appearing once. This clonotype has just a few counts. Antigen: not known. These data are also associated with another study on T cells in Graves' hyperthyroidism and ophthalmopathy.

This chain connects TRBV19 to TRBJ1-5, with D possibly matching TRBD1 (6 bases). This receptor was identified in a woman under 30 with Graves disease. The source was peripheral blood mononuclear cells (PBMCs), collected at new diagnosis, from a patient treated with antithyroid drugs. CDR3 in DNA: TGTGCCAGTAGCGATCAACCTACAGGGAATCAGCCCCAGCATTTT. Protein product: CASSDQPTGNQPQHF.